This TCR beta chain was recorded in a study of blood T cell repertoires in COVID-19. Overall study: PBMCs, B-cell-depleted T cells, or T cells provided the cDNA or gDNA that made up the material.

The CDR3 is made up of 15 amino acids. V was clipped by 5 bases and J by 5 bases, with 18 bases between them. Looked up from germline, CDR1 is SGHTA and CDR2 is FQGTGA. Researchers sorted participants into cohorts using their self-reported clinical history. TCRdb's table, derived via immunoSEQ multiplex PCR, lists solely in-frame clones and lacks some. The sample consists of 150,000 or so clones, more than 70% of them appearing once. The receptor was isolated from a man between 60 and 75 years old who had recovered from COVID-19. Sample: PBMCs or T cells enriched from blood (not recorded which). V and J are TRBV7-3 and TRBJ1-1; the D gene is possibly TRBD1 (5 bases). CDR3 residues: CASSRQTAVGTEAFF. CDR3 nucleotide sequence: TGTGCCAGCAGCCGACAGACAGCAGTGGGAACTGAAGCTTTCTTT.